This T cell receptor beta chain was captured in a study of T cell responses to AZD1222 COVID-19 vaccine. For the study at large: Both about-4-week and about-12-week second-dose recipients were combined. Regarding the study as a whole: Reportedly, nearly half of unique spike TCRs recognized epitopes outside B.1.351/B.1.1.7 mutations. The study identified only six AZD1222 recipients as seropositive at baseline. Donors were largely white British and mainly female; clonal diversity was possibly underestimated.

Trimming removed 6 bases from V and 2 bases from J; junction bases left unmatched: 9. Germline lookup yields CDR1 SGHTA and CDR2 FQGNSA. The CDR3 spans 17 residues. TCRdb's table, derived via immunoSEQ multiplex PCR, lists solely in-frame clones and lacks some. The table records about 100,000 clones, just under 90% of them present only once. About this clone: The antigen is not known.

Here the sequenced sample was peripheral blood, taken on day 0 of AZD1222 vaccination. The sequence derives from an adult in good health. The V gene is TRBV7-2, the J gene TRBJ2-6, with TRBD1 matching over 8 bases. In DNA, the CDR3 is TGTGCCAGCAGTACTCAGGGGGCTATGGCTGGGGCCAACGTCCTGACTTTC. It specifies CASSTQGAMAGANVLTF.